Given below is one T cell receptor (beta chain) in context. What it binds is unknown. J lost 10 bases, V lost 10 bases, and 10 bases had no gene match. The CDR3 covers 12 residues. Germline-derived CDR1 and CDR2 are MNHNS and SASEGT. The data are from a study of shared clonotypes between healthy human individuals. Assay execution proceeded at the deep level. TCRdb's copy holds only in-frame clones and misses some; the assay was immunoSEQ multiplex PCR. The data hold more than 2,000,000 clones, with approximately 90% observed a single time. Study-wide results and caveats: In general, naive subsets displayed greater estimated richness than memory subsets did.

Sequencing input: naive CD4+ T cells sorted from blood. Stated subset: CD45RA+ positively selected. The V and J genes are TRBV6-1 and TRBJ1-1, with 9 bases lining up with TRBD1. The receptor was derived from a man younger than 35 in good health. In DNA form, the CDR3 reads TGTGCCATTTTGGGACAGGGACAGGGAGCTTTCTTT. Residues: CAILGQGQGAFF.